This TCR beta chain comes out of a study of T cells expressing NK-cell markers. cDNA encoding TCR beta was synthesized via 5'RACE template switching incorporating UMIs. Reprocessing the 5' RACE reads, TCRdb reports a single entry for every CDR3 protein and omits DNA. The sample has 350,000 to 450,000 distinct CDR3 sequences. The CDR3 runs to 13 residues. Germline values: CDR1 SGHVS, CDR2 FNYEAQ. General study findings and limits: Expanded NKG2C+ T cell clones were not confirmed as HCMV-specific. In roughly six donors, dominant NKG2C+ clonotypes were roughly 1.0-7.0% of CD8+ T cells. A handful of donors showed these clonotypes also leading the CD3+CD56-NKG2C+ fraction.

As concerns this clonotype: Antigen: not known.

The sequenced sample consisted of blood T cells: a sorted CD56 or NKG2C T cell subset, CD4+ or CD8+ T cells, or bulk PBMC T cells (not recorded which). This sequence was found in a man aged 18-70 years in good health. The rearrangement uses TRBV7-6 and TRBJ2-5; TCRdb's assignment of TRBD1 cannot be checked, as there is no DNA. CDR3 residues: CASSLVQRGAQYF.